This TCR beta chain came from a study of T cell clonality in common variable immunodeficiency. Study-level findings and limits: Compared with controls, CVID subjects had fewer shared TCRbeta clones. CVID patient heterogeneity limited repertoire-clinical complication correlations. Compared with healthy controls, CVID subjects showed increased TCRbeta clonality, mostly in about a third.

There are 14 residues in the CDR3. The V and J ends lost 0 bases and 6 bases respectively, with 14 bases between them. Germline V gene sequence: CDR1 DFQATT, CDR2 SNEGSKA (reference sequence). Equal genomic DNA amounts from CVID and control samples were sequenced. Produced via immunoSEQ multiplex PCR; TCRdb's table is partial and in-frame only. The sample lists 40,000 to 45,000 clones, none appearing once, the ten largest making up 0.6% to 0.8%. This clone was observed at least ten times. Its target is not known. The read terminates 3 residues ahead of where the CDR3 ends, so the germline J gene completes it.

The source of this sequence is a person aged 18 to 75 in good health. The sequenced sample was peripheral blood mononuclear cells. The V call is TRBV20-1, the J call TRBJ1-2; possible D gene TRBD1, 6 bases. CDR3 sequence: CSARELGGLNGYTF. Partial CDR3 DNA: TGCAGTGCTAGAGAGTTGGGGGGGCTTAATGGC.